The text below deals with one TCR beta chain. Its antigen is still unknown. PCR was performed using 60 Vbeta and 13 Jbeta primers. Clones were sequenced by immunoSEQ multiplex PCR, and TCRdb holds only the in-frame ones, with some missing. The table shows 70,000 or so clones, with roughly four fifths occurring only once. These data are taken from a study of cytomegalovirus exposure and HLA in healthy donors. Whole-study findings and limits: The study assumed roughly uniform donor sequencing depth for presence/absence analyses. Confirmation in vitro established that three CMV-associated chains were specific for CMV antigens.

The clonotype comes from a man aged 18 to 30 in good health and CMV-seronegative. Sequenced material: PBMCs.

The CDR3 region is CASSLGDRATEAFF. CDR3 coding DNA: TGTGCCAGCAGTTTAGGGGACAGGGCGACGGAAGCTTTCTTT. The chain employs TRBV28 and TRBJ1-1, with 9 positions matching TRBD1. V dropped 2 bases and J dropped 8; count of bases not matched to a gene: 6. The germline CDR1 and CDR2 sequences are MDHEN and SYDVKM. This CDR3 has 14 amino acids.